The clone carrying this T cell receptor (beta chain) was detected many times. The data belong to a study of T cells in Graves' hyperthyroidism and ophthalmopathy. The TCR beta CDR3 regions underwent amplification using RNA transcripts as the source. HTBI primers drove first-round RT-PCR of the TCR CDR3. TCRdb reprocessed the multiplex PCR reads with MiXCR, giving one entry per CDR3 protein. The sample records about 380,000 distinct CDR3 sequences, less than 20% being singletons. The V and J ends lost 5 bases and 0 bases respectively, with 16 bases between them. CDR1 and CDR2 (germline): MNHEY, SMNVEV (reference sequence). The CDR3 loop spans 17 amino acids.

Input material: blood. The J gene is TRBJ1-4, the V gene TRBV27, with no clear D. The source of this sequence is a man younger than 35 with Graves' ophthalmopathy. The CDR3 coding sequence is TGTGCCAGCAGTCTCTCGGGAGGTTATGCAACTAATGAAAAACTGTTTTTT. Translating gives CASSLSGGYATNEKLFF.